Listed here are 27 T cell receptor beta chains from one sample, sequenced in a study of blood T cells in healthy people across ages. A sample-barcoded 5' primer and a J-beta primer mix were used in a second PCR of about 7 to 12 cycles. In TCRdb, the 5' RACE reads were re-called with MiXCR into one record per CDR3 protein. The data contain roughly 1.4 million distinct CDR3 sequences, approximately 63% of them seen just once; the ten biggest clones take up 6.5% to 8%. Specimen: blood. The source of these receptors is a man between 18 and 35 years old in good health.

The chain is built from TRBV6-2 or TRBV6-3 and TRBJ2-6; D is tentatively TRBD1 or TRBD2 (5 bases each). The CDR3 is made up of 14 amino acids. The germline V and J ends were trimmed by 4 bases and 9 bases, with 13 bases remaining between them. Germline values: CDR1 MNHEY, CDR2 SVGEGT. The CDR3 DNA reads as TGTGCCAGCAGTTCTGGGACCTCTGGCAACGTCCTGACTTTC. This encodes CASSSGTSGNVLTF.

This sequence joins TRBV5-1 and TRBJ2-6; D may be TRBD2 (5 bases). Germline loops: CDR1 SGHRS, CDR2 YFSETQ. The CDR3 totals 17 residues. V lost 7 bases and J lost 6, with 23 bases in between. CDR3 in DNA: TGCGCCAGCGGCCCAGTCCACAGTGAGGGAGTGGCCAACGTCCTGACTTTC. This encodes CASGPVHSEGVANVLTF.

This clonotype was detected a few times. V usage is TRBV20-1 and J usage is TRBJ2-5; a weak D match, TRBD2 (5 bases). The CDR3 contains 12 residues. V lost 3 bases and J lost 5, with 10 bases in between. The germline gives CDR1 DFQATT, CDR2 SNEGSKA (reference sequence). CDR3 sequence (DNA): TGCAGTGCTAGGGGAGAGTGGGAGACCCAGTACTTC. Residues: CSARGEWETQYF.

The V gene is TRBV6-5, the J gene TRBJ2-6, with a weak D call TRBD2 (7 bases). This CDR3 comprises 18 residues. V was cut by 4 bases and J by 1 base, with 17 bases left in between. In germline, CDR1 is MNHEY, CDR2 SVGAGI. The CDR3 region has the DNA TGTGCCAGCAGTTCGCGGGGGCCTCACAGATCTGGGGCCAACGTCCTGACTTTC. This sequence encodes CASSSRGPHRSGANVLTF.

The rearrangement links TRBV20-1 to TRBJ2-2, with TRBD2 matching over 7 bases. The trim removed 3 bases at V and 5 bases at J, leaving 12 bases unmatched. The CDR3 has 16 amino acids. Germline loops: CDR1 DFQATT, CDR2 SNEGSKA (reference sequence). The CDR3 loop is CSASHWGGVGTGELFF. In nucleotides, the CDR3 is TGCAGTGCTAGTCATTGGGGAGGGGTAGGAACCGGGGAGCTGTTTTTT.

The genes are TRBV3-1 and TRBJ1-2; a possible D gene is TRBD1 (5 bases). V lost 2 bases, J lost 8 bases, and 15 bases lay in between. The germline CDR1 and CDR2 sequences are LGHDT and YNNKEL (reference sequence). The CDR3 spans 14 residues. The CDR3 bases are TGTGCCAGCAGCCAACCTACCACGGGGGGAGGCTACACCTTC. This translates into CASSQPTTGGGYTF.

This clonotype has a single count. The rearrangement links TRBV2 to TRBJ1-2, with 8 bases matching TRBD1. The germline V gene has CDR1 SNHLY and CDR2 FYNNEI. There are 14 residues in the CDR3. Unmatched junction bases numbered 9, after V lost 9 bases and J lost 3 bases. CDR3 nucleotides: TGTGCCAGTTACAGGGGGGGATCGGACTATGGCTACACCTTC. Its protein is CASYRGGSDYGYTF.

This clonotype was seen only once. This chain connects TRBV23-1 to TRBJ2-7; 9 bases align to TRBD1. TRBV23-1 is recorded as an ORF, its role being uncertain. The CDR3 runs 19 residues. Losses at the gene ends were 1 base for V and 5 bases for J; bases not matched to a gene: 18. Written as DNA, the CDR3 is TGCGCCAGCAGTCAATGGTTCCCGGGACAGGGAGGGTCCTACAACGAGCAGTACTTC. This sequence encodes CASSQWFPGQGGSYNEQYF.

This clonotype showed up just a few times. As DNA, the CDR3 is TGCGCCAGCAGCCAAGTGCCGGACTGGGGATACGAGCAGTACTTC. Its translation is CASSQVPDWGYEQYF. The gene calls are TRBV4-1 and TRBJ2-7; a possible D gene is TRBD2 (5 bases). The CDR3 length is 15 residues. Trimming left V 1 base short and J 4 bases short, with 14 bases between. Germline loops: CDR1 MGHRA, CDR2 YSYEKL.

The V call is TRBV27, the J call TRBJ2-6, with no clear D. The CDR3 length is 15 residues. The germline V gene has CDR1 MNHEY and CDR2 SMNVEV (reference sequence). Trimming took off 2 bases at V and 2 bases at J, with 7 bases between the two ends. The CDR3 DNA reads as TGTGCCAGCAGTTTAGGGGTTACTGGGGCCAACGTCCTGACTTTC. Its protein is CASSLGVTGANVLTF. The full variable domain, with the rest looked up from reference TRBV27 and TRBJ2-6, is EAQVTQNPRYLITVTGKKLTVTCSQNMNHEYMSWYRQDPGLGLRQIYYSMNVEVTDKGDVPEGYKVSRKEKRNFPLILESPSPNQTSLYFCASSLGVTGANVLTFGAGSRLTVL.

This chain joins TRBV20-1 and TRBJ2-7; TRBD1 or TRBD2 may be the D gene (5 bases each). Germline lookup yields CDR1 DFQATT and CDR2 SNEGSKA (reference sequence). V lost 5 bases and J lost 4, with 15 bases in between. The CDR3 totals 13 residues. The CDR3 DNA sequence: TGCAGTGCTCTAGGGGACGGCCCTTACGAGCAGTACTTC. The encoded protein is CSALGDGPYEQYF.

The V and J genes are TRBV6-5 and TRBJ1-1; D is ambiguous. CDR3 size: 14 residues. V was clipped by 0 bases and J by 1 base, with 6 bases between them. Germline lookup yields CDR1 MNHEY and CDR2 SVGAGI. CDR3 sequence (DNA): TGTGCCAGCAGTTACTCGTACGGGAACACTGAAGCTTTCTTT. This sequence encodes CASSYSYGNTEAFF.

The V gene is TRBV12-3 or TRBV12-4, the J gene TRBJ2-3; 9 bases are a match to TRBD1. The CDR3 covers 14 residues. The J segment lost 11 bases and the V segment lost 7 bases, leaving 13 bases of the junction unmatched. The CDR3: CASKSGQGTDVQYF. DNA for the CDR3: TGTGCCAGCAAGTCGGGACAGGGCACAGATGTGCAGTATTTT.

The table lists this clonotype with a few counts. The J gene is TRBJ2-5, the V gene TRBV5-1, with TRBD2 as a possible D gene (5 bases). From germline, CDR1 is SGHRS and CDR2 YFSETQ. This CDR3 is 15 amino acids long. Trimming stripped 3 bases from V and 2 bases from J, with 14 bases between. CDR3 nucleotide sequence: TGCGCCAGCAGCTCCGTGCCGGGAACTCAAGAGACCCAGTACTTC. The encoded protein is CASSSVPGTQETQYF.

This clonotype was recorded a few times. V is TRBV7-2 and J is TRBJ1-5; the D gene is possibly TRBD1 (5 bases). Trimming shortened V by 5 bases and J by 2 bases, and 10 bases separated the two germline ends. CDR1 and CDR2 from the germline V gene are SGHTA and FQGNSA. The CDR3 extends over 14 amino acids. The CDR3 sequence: CASSPDSRNQPQHF. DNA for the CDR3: TGTGCCAGCAGCCCTGACAGCCGCAATCAGCCCCAGCATTTT. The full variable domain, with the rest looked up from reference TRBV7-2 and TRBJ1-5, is GAGVSQSPSNKVTEKGKDVELRCDPISGHTALYWYRQSLGQGLEFLIYFQGNSAPDKSGLPSDRFSAERTGGSVSTLTIQRTQQEDSAVYLCASSPDSRNQPQHFGDGTRLSIL.

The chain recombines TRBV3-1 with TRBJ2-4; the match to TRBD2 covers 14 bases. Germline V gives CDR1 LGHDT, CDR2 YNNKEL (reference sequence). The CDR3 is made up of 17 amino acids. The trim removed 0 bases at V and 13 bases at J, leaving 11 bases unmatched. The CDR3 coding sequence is TGTGCCAGCAGCCAAGATAGCGGACTAGCGGGAGGATCTGAGCAGTACTTC. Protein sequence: CASSQDSGLAGGSEQYF.

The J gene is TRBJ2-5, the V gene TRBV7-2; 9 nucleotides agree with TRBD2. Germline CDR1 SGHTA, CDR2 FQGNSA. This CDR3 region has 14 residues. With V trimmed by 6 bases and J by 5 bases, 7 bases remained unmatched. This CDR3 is CASSLSGSRETQYF. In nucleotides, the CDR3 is TGTGCCAGCAGTCTTAGCGGGAGTCGCGAGACCCAGTACTTC.

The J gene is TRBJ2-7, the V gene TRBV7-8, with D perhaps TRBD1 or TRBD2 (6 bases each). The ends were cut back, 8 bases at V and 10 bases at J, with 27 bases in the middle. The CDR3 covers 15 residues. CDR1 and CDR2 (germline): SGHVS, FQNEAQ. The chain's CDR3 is CASFPSRGALFAQYF. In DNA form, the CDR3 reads TGTGCCAGCTTCCCTTCTAGGGGGGCCTTATTTGCCCAGTACTTC.

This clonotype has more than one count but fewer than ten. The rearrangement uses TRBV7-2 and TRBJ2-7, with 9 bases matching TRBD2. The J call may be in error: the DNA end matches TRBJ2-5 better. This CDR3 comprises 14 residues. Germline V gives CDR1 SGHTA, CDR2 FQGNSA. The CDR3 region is CASSWRGGPETQYF. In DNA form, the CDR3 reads TGTGCCAGCAGCTGGCGGGGGGGCCCAGAGACCCAGTACTTC.

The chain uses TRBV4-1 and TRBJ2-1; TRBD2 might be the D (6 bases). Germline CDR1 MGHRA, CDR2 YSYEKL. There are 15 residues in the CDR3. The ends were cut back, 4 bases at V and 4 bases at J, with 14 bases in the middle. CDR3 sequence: CASSPVRDSYNEQFF. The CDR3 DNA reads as TGCGCCAGCAGCCCTGTCCGGGACTCTTACAATGAGCAGTTCTTC.

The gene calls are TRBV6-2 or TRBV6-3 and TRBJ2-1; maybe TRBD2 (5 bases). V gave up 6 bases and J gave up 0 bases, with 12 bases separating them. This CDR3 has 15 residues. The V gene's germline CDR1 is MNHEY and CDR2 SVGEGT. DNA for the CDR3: TGTGCCAGCAGCTGGACTCCGAGCTCCTACAATGAGCAGTTCTTC. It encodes CASSWTPSSYNEQFF.

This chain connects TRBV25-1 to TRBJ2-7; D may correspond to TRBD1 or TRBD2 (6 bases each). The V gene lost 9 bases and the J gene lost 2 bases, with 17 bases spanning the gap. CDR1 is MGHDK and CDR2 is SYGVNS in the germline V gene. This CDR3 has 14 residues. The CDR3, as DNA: TGTGCCAGTATTTCGTCGGGGGCTCCCTACGAGCAGTACTTC. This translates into CASISSGAPYEQYF.

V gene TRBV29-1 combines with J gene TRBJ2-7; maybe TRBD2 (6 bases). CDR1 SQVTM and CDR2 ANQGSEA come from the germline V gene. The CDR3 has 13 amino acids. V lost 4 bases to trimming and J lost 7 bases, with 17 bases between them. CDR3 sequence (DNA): TGCAGCGTTGCCCTGGGAGGTAGCTATGAGCAGTACTTC. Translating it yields CSVALGGSYEQYF.

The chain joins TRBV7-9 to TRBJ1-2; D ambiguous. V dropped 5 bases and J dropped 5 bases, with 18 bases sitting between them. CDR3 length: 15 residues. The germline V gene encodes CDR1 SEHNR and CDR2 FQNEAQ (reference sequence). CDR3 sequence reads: CASSIGSEGAYGYTF. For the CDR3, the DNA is TGTGCCAGCAGCATTGGGAGTGAGGGAGCATATGGCTACACCTTC.

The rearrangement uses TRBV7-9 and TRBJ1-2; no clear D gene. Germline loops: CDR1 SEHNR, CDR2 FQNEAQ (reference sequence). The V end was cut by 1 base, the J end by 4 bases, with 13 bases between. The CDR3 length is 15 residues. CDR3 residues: CASSLEVAQIYGYTF. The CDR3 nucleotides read TGTGCCAGCAGCTTAGAAGTGGCACAGATCTATGGCTACACCTTC.

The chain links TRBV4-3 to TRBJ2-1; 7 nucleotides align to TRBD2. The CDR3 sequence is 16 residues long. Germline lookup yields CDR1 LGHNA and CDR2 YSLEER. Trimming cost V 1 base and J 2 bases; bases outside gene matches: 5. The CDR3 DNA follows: TGCGCCAGCAGCCAAGCCCTAGCGGAGACCTACAATGAGCAGTTCTTC. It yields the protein CASSQALAETYNEQFF.

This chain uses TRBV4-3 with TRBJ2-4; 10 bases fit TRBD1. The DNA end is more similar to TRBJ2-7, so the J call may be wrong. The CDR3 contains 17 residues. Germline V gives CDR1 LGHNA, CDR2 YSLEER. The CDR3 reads CASSQLRPGQGLGEQYF. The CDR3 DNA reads TGCGCCAGCAGCCAACTACGGCCGGGACAGGGGTTAGGCGAGCAGTACTTC.